A selection of T cell receptor beta chains follows, all from one sample in a study of early T cells in non-severe SARS-CoV-2 infection. Each CDR3 protein is one row after TCRdb ran MiXCR on the 5' RACE reads. The table shows about 33,000 distinct CDR3 sequences, with 4.7% occurring only once. The sample was whole blood. Source of these receptors: an adult who was a healthcare worker with PCR-confirmed SARS-CoV-2 infection or an uninfected control (not recorded which). Each CDR3 is given with its conserved first and last residue. The D gene is left open where the match is weak. Not all rows give a size; the values are once, few, many and, for expanded clones, a class.

v_gene,abundance,j_gene,d_gene,CDR3aa,CDR3nt
TRBV20-1,many,TRBJ2-7,NA,CSAPGTGFYEQYF,TGCAGTGCTCCCGGGACCGGGTTCTACGAGCAGTACTTC
TRBV2,many,TRBJ2-4,NA,CASSESGVIAKNIQYF,TGTGCCAGCAGTGAATCGGGGGTTATAGCCAAAAACATTCAGTACTTC
TRBV6-6,many,TRBJ2-3,TRBD2,CASSPGGAGTDTQYF,TGTGCCAGCAGCCCCGGGGGGGCCGGGACAGATACGCAGTATTTT
TRBV7-2,few,TRBJ2-7,TRBD2,CASSLGRRGGPYEQYF,TGTGCCAGCAGCTTAGGTCGGCGGGGGGGCCCCTACGAGCAGTACTTC
TRBV12-3/TRBV12-4,many,TRBJ2-7,NA,CASSSLRDINSYEQYF,TGTGCCAGCAGCTCTCTCCGGGACATAAATTCTTACGAGCAGTACTTC
TRBV11-2,many,TRBJ1-1,NA,CASSFRYAAGYTEAFF,TGTGCCAGCAGCTTCCGGTACGCTGCAGGGTACACTGAAGCTTTCTTT
TRBV28,many,TRBJ1-5,NA,CASSSGKRSNQPQHF,TGTGCCAGCAGTTCAGGGAAGAGAAGCAATCAGCCCCAGCATTTT
TRBV27,few,TRBJ2-5,NA,CASSLRTEQETQYF,TGTGCCAGCAGTTTAAGAACAGAACAAGAGACCCAGTACTTC
TRBV12-3/TRBV12-4,many,TRBJ1-1,TRBD1,CASIFLTGGYEAFF,TGTGCCAGCATTTTCCTGACAGGGGGCTATGAAGCTTTCTTT
TRBV11-2,few,TRBJ1-2,NA,CASRTIRRTISYGYTF,TGTGCCAGCAGGACTATCCGACGTACCATCTCCTATGGCTACACCTTC
TRBV4-3,many,TRBJ2-2,TRBD2,CASSQEFGGATGELFF,TGCGCCAGCAGCCAAGAATTCGGGGGGGCCACCGGGGAGCTGTTTTTT
TRBV12-3/TRBV12-4,NA,TRBJ2-3,NA,CASTLGATDTQYF,TGTGCCAGCACCTTGGGGGCGACAGATACGCAGTATTTT
TRBV11-2,many,TRBJ2-3,TRBD2,CASSASGGLTDTQYF,TGTGCCAGCAGCGCTAGCGGGGGCCTCACAGATACGCAGTATTTT
TRBV5-1,many,TRBJ1-2,TRBD1,CASSYGQGAYTF,TGCGCCAGCAGCTATGGACAGGGGGCCTACACCTTC
TRBV5-6,many,TRBJ1-2,NA,CASSLWAGGYTF,TGTGCCAGCAGCTTGTGGGCTGGGGGCTACACCTTC
TRBV7-2,many,TRBJ1-4,NA,CASSLGRANEKLFF,TGTGCCAGCAGCTTAGGACGGGCGAATGAAAAACTGTTTTTT
TRBV3-1,NA,TRBJ2-2,TRBD1,CASRWTGNGELFF,TGTGCCAGCAGGTGGACAGGGAACGGGGAGCTGTTTTTT
TRBV7-7,few,TRBJ2-5,NA,CASSSQVQETQYF,TGTGCCAGCAGCTCACAGGTTCAAGAGACCCAGTACTTC
TRBV11-2,NA,TRBJ1-1,NA,CASWEYTEAFF,TGTGCCAGCTGGGAGTACACTGAAGCTTTCTTT
TRBV20-1,many,TRBJ2-3,NA,CSARLGATDTQYF,TGCAGTGCTAGACTGGGGGCCACAGATACGCAGTATTTT
TRBV7-2,few,TRBJ2-3,NA,CASRSTGVDTQYF,TGTGCCAGCAGGTCGACAGGTGTGGATACGCAGTATTTT
TRBV2,many,TRBJ1-5,NA,CASSEGRYSNQPQHF,TGTGCCAGCAGTGAAGGGCGGTATAGCAATCAGCCCCAGCATTTT
TRBV3-1,many,TRBJ1-3,NA,CASSLSSWGTGNTIYF,TGTGCCAGCAGCCTTAGTTCATGGGGGACCGGAAACACCATATATTTT
TRBV2,many,TRBJ2-1,TRBD2,CASSEAGGHEQFF,TGTGCCAGCAGTGAGGCGGGGGGGCATGAGCAGTTCTTC
TRBV7-3,many,TRBJ2-1,TRBD2,CASRTSGGRNEQFF,TGTGCCAGCAGAACTAGCGGGGGCAGAAATGAGCAGTTCTTC
TRBV6-2/TRBV6-3,few,TRBJ1-5,NA,CARRSNQPQHF,TGTGCCAGGAGGAGCAATCAGCCCCAGCATTTT
TRBV20-1,many,TRBJ2-1,TRBD1,CSAEGQGASSEQFF,TGCAGTGCTGAAGGACAGGGGGCTTCGAGTGAGCAGTTCTTC
TRBV5-1,few,TRBJ2-1,NA,CASSLAQDNEQFF,TGCGCCAGCAGCTTGGCACAGGACAATGAGCAGTTCTTC
TRBV7-6,NA,TRBJ1-5,NA,CASSWEGDNQPQHF,TGTGCCAGCAGCTGGGAGGGGGACAATCAGCCCCAGCATTTT
TRBV15,NA,TRBJ2-3,NA,CATSRDLGTDTQYF,TGTGCCACCAGCAGAGATCTCGGCACAGATACGCAGTATTTT
TRBV29-1,many,TRBJ2-3,NA,CSVDGGTADTQYF,TGCAGCGTTGACGGGGGCACGGCAGATACGCAGTATTTT
TRBV2,many,TRBJ2-3,NA,CASSQTGARDTQYF,TGTGCCAGCAGTCAGACTGGGGCCCGAGATACGCAGTATTTT
TRBV6-2/TRBV6-3,many,TRBJ2-1,NA,CATNRGNEQFF,TGTGCCACCAATCGGGGGAATGAGCAGTTCTTC
TRBV27,many,TRBJ1-1,NA,CASSWGRVTEAFF,TGTGCCAGCAGTTGGGGAAGGGTCACTGAAGCTTTCTTT
TRBV7-3,many,TRBJ2-7,NA,CASSLTGGLDEQYF,TGTGCCAGCAGCTTAACCGGGGGCCTCGACGAGCAGTACTTC
TRBV11-2,many,TRBJ1-1,NA,CASSTGRGGSEAFF,TGTGCCAGCAGCACCGGGCGGGGAGGGTCTGAAGCTTTCTTT
TRBV7-6,few,TRBJ2-3,NA,CASSPGDGADTQYF,TGTGCCAGCAGCCCAGGGGATGGAGCAGATACGCAGTATTTT
TRBV2,few,TRBJ2-5,TRBD2,CASTTSGGPVHF,TGTGCCAGCACAACTAGCGGGGGCCCCGTGCACTTC
TRBV3-1,many,TRBJ1-1,NA,CASSQVGPGTEAFF,TGTGCCAGCAGCCAAGTGGGTCCGGGAACTGAAGCTTTCTTT
TRBV28,many,TRBJ2-3,NA,CASSLWAAEIPDTQYF,TGTGCCAGCAGTTTATGGGCAGCAGAAATCCCAGATACGCAGTATTTT
TRBV27,many,TRBJ2-7,NA,CASSFQGGSYEQYF,TGTGCCAGCAGTTTCCAGGGGGGCTCCTACGAGCAGTACTTC
TRBV28,NA,TRBJ2-5,NA,CASSLYTETQYF,TGTGCCAGCAGTTTATACACAGAGACCCAGTACTTC
TRBV19,NA,TRBJ2-2,NA,CASSINGDTGELFF,TGTGCCAGTAGTATAAATGGGGACACCGGGGAGCTGTTTTTT
TRBV6-6,many,TRBJ2-7,TRBD2,CASSQSSGRSSYEQYF,TGTGCCAGCAGCCAATCTTCCGGGAGGAGCTCCTACGAGCAGTACTTC
TRBV7-9,few,TRBJ1-1,TRBD1,CASSPDRMNTEAFF,TGTGCCAGCAGCCCGGACAGGATGAACACTGAAGCTTTCTTT
TRBV6-4,few,TRBJ2-7,TRBD1,CAGDREALYEQYF,TGTGCCGGAGACAGGGAAGCGCTTTACGAGCAGTACTTC
TRBV3-1,many,TRBJ1-1,NA,CASSQDDGTREGTEAFF,TGTGCCAGCAGCCAAGATGACGGAACAAGGGAGGGCACTGAAGCTTTCTTT
TRBV3-1,few,TRBJ2-7,TRBD2,CASSQGLAGIYEQYF,TGTGCCAGCAGCCAGGGACTAGCGGGGATATACGAGCAGTACTTC
TRBV20-1,few,TRBJ2-7,TRBD1,CSARDKGQVLYEQYF,TGCAGTGCTAGAGATAAGGGACAGGTCCTCTACGAGCAGTACTTC
TRBV7-2,many,TRBJ2-7,NA,CASSLVGGKSGEQYF,TGTGCCAGCAGCTTAGTTGGAGGGAAAAGCGGCGAGCAGTACTTC
TRBV5-6,NA,TRBJ2-7,NA,CASSPTRAGEQYF,TGTGCCAGCAGCCCTACTAGGGCTGGGGAGCAGTACTTC
TRBV10-3,many,TRBJ1-1,TRBD1,CAIRPGTGAEAFF,TGTGCCATCAGACCCGGGACAGGAGCTGAAGCTTTCTTT
TRBV7-8,many,TRBJ2-2,NA,CASSLQVPRNGGELFF,TGTGCCAGCAGCTTACAAGTCCCTAGGAATGGCGGGGAGCTGTTTTTT
TRBV7-9,medium-sized,TRBJ1-1,NA,CASSLERTEAFF,TGTGCCAGCAGCTTAGAGCGGACAGAAGCTTTCTTT
TRBV3-1,many,TRBJ1-6,TRBD1,CASSQEPTGTDNSPLHF,TGTGCCAGCAGCCAAGAACCTACCGGGACAGACAATTCACCCCTCCACTTT
TRBV30,many,TRBJ2-7,NA,CAWRDSGAYEQYF,TGTGCCTGGAGGGACTCAGGGGCCTACGAGCAGTACTTC
TRBV6-5,many,TRBJ1-6,NA,CASSYSTPNSPLHF,TGTGCCAGCAGTTACTCGACACCTAATTCACCCCTCCACTTT
TRBV7-2,few,TRBJ2-3,NA,CASSLGAGLADTQYF,TGTGCCAGCAGCTTAGGGGCAGGTCTTGCAGATACGCAGTATTTT
TRBV28,many,TRBJ1-5,NA,CARRFAGPQHF,TGTGCCAGACGATTTGCGGGGCCCCAGCATTTT
TRBV12-3/TRBV12-4,many,TRBJ1-4,NA,CASSHGRAFNEKLFF,TGTGCCAGCAGTCACGGACGGGCCTTTAATGAAAAACTGTTTTTT